This T cell receptor beta chain came from a study of CD8 T cells in Susac syndrome. Looked up from germline, CDR1 is SQVTM and CDR2 is ANQGSEA. Trimming left V 6 bases short and J 5 bases short, with 10 bases between. The CDR3 contains 11 residues. RNA amounts of roughly 0.5 to 1 ug underwent reverse transcription with random hexamers. TCRdb reanalysed the immunoSEQ multiplex PCR reads using MiXCR and keeps one entry per CDR3 protein. This sample has 150,000 to 200,000 distinct CDR3 sequences; 95% occur once, and the top ten carry under 0.095%. The specimen was CD4+ T cells from PBMCs. This chain links TRBV29-1 with TRBJ1-2, with TRBD1 as a possible D gene (5 bases). The source is a human donor with multiple sclerosis. The CDR3 DNA reads TGCAGCGTGACGAGGGGTTATGGCTACACCTTC. Protein product: CSVTRGYGYTF.